This is a list of T cell receptor beta chains from one sample in a study of shared clonotypes between healthy human individuals. Libraries were prepared by immunoSEQ multiplex PCR; TCRdb keeps only in-frame clonotypes and omits some of them. The table lists millions of clones, more than 80% of them singletons. The sample comprised naive CD4+ T cells from PBMCs. Every receptor here comes from a man younger than 35 in good health. Some clones in this sample may be carry-over from other donors' samples. The CDR3 runs from the conserved cysteine through the conserved F or W. The D gene is left open where the match is weak.

D gene	V gene	J gene	CDR3 protein
NA	TRBV5-1	TRBJ1-1	CASTLTGLNTEAFF
NA	TRBV7-2	TRBJ1-2	CASSPLGPTVYGYTF
NA	TRBV7-2	TRBJ2-3	CASSLDRGTDTQYF
TRBD2	TRBV7-2	TRBJ2-3	CASSLDPGGLGDTQYF
NA	TRBV4-1	TRBJ2-2	CASSPRGVGELFF
NA	TRBV5-4	TRBJ2-1	CASSLRGSGWNEQFF
TRBD2	TRBV6-1	TRBJ2-7	CASNTGGRYEQYF
NA	TRBV9	TRBJ1-5	CASSADGNQPQHF
TRBD1	TRBV15	TRBJ2-5	CATSRRDRGEETQYF
TRBD2	TRBV11-2	TRBJ2-1	CASSLGGLAGSKGNEQFF
TRBD1	TRBV6-1	TRBJ1-2	CASRTGGTYGYTF
NA	TRBV4-1	TRBJ2-7	CASSPKPWAYEQYF
TRBD2	TRBV9	TRBJ2-5	CASSVASGFQETQYF
TRBD2	TRBV9	TRBJ2-3	CASSVGGTSGSTDTQYF
TRBD1	TRBV2	TRBJ2-3	CASSLDRASTDTQYF
NA	TRBV10-1	TRBJ2-1	CASSESGRNEQFF
NA	TRBV7-2	TRBJ1-1	CASSSPGGIEAFF
NA	TRBV6-1	TRBJ1-5	CASSELGGGNGPQHF
TRBD1	TRBV6-1	TRBJ1-4	CASSPDRGNEKLFF
NA	TRBV9	TRBJ1-5	CASSVSPDQPQHF
NA	TRBV7-9	TRBJ1-5	CASSAGLGAGQPQHF
NA	TRBV5-6	TRBJ1-1	CASSFGQNTEAFF
TRBD1	TRBV10-3	TRBJ1-6	CAIRDRDNSPLHF
NA	TRBV5-4	TRBJ1-2	CASSLDGGVGAGYTF
NA	TRBV5-1	TRBJ1-2	CASSLGDQNYGYTF
NA	TRBV4-1	TRBJ2-2	CASSQMPPGVGGAGELFF
NA	TRBV11-3	TRBJ2-7	CASSRTRGESEQYF
TRBD2	TRBV9	TRBJ2-2	CASSEILAGGPNTGELFF
TRBD1	TRBV28	TRBJ1-2	CASTLRGTGGMYGYTF
NA	TRBV29-1	TRBJ1-3	CSGWFRQSGNTIYF
NA	TRBV28	TRBJ2-1	CAEQDSTRFGNNEQFF